This TCR beta chain was recorded in a study of blood T cell repertoires in COVID-19. Study at large: In each case, the material was cDNA or gDNA derived from T cells, B-cell-depleted T cells, or PBMCs.

This CDR3 is 15 amino acids long. CDR1 and CDR2 from the germline V gene are SGDLS and YYNGEE. V gave up 3 bases and J gave up 5 bases; unmatched junction bases: 9. Sequencing used immunoSEQ multiplex PCR; TCRdb keeps in-frame clones, though not all of them. The sample records fewer than 40,000 clones, around 77% being singletons. The clonotype was recovered from an older man with active or convalescent COVID-19. Sequencing used peripheral blood. The chain couples TRBV9 to TRBJ2-7; 9 nucleotides agree with TRBD1. The CDR3 coding sequence is TGTGCCAGCAGCGCCTCCGGGACAGGGTACGACGAGCAGTACTTC. The encoded protein is CASSASGTGYDEQYF.